The source of this TCR beta chain is a study of CD8 T cells in Susac syndrome. This CDR3 comprises 16 residues. Germline lookup yields CDR1 MDHEN and CDR2 SYDVKM. Trimming left V 5 bases short and J 1 base short, with 15 bases between. With random hexamers, about 0.5 to 1 ug RNA was reverse transcribed. Amplification of TCR beta CDR3 across 54 Vbeta and 13 Jbeta was performed with immunoSEQ multiplex PCR. TCRdb reanalysed the immunoSEQ multiplex PCR reads using MiXCR and keeps one entry per CDR3 protein. The repertoire consists of about 120,000 distinct CDR3 sequences, with over 90% occurring once and the leading ten covering over 0.12%.

Sample: CD4+ T cells from PBMCs. The receptor comes from a human donor with Susac syndrome. The chain employs TRBV28 and TRBJ2-1; D perhaps matches TRBD2 (6 bases). The CDR3 sequence: CASSGFGGGSYNEQFF. For the CDR3, the DNA is TGTGCCAGCAGTGGCTTCGGGGGAGGATCCTACAATGAGCAGTTCTTC. Looking up the rest from reference TRBV28 and TRBJ2-1 gives the full variable domain: DVKVTQSSRYLVKRTGEKVFLECVQDMDHENMFWYRQDPGLGLRLIYFSYDVKMKEKGDIPEGYSVSREKKERFSLILESASTNQTSMYLCASSGFGGGSYNEQFFGPGTRLTVL.